This T cell receptor (beta chain) came from a study of cytomegalovirus exposure and HLA in healthy donors. Germline V gene sequence: CDR1 MNHEY, CDR2 SVGAGI. The CDR3 totals 13 residues. Trimming took 6 bases from V and 4 from J, leaving 10 bases between them. The study ran its PCR with 60 Vbeta and 13 Jbeta primers. Some clones are missing from TCRdb's copy, which holds only in-frame ones; the method was immunoSEQ multiplex PCR. The repertoire includes about 150,000 clones, approximately 77% of them detected once, and around 1.3% sits in the top ten. The chain has TRBV6-5 and TRBJ1-5; a possible D gene is TRBD1 (6 bases). The origin of this receptor is a woman in her thirties or forties in good health and CMV-seronegative. What was sequenced was PBMCs. The CDR3 loop is CASRQGQNQPQHF. The CDR3 DNA sequence: TGTGCCAGCAGACAGGGACAAAATCAGCCCCAGCATTTT.